This T cell receptor beta chain stems from a study of blood T cell repertoires in COVID-19. Background on the study: PBMCs, B-cell-depleted T cells, or T cells provided the cDNA or gDNA that made up the material.

Only in-frame clones appear in the TCRdb table, and some are missing; sequencing was by immunoSEQ multiplex PCR. The sample carries 250,000 to 350,000 clones, about nine tenths recorded once. V lost 0 bases and J lost 4; bases outside the gene matches: 3. Germline CDR1 is KGHSH and CDR2 is LQKENI. CDR3 size: 16 residues. Living in about 25 US areas, the participants were between roughly 18 and 89 years of age. A COVID-19 case had been met by exposed participants during the 2 weeks before study entry. The TCR comes from a woman between 50 and 59 years old who had been exposed to COVID-19. The sample comprised PBMCs or T cells enriched from blood (not recorded which). J is TRBJ2-2 and V is TRBV18, with 9 nucleotides matching TRBD2. The DNA of the CDR3 is TGTGCCAGCTCACCACCGGTTAGCGGGGGCACCGGGGAGCTGTTTTTT. It yields the protein CASSPPVSGGTGELFF.